Listed below are T cell receptor beta chains from one sample, sequenced in a study of T cell responses to AZD1222 COVID-19 vaccine. Clones were sequenced by immunoSEQ multiplex PCR, and TCRdb holds only the in-frame ones, with some missing. The table has around 160,000 clones, 90% to 95% seen once; the top ten hold roughly 5.5%. Sequencing was performed on peripheral blood, taken on day 0 of AZD1222 vaccination. These receptors originate from an adult in good health. Both conserved end residues are part of each CDR3. The order of the fields is J gene, V gene, clone size, CDR3 length, D gene, CDR3 protein, CDR3 DNA. The D gene is left open where the match is weak. Not every row has a clone size; where given, it reads once, few, many or a size class.

J gene: TRBJ1-2
V gene: TRBV27
clone size: NA
CDR3 length: 15
D gene: NA
CDR3 protein: CASSLSGGSNYGYTF
CDR3 DNA: TGTGCCAGCAGTTTATCTGGGGGTTCTAACTATGGCTACACCTTC

J gene: TRBJ2-1
V gene: TRBV27
clone size: NA
CDR3 length: 15
D gene: TRBD2
CDR3 protein: CASSFGAGGIHEQFF
CDR3 DNA: TGTGCCAGCAGTTTCGGTGCGGGAGGGATCCATGAGCAGTTCTTC

J gene: TRBJ2-7
V gene: TRBV7-2
clone size: NA
CDR3 length: 16
D gene: NA
CDR3 protein: CASSQEGGPLRGEQYF
CDR3 DNA: TGTGCCAGCAGCCAGGAGGGCGGCCCTCTCCGCGGCGAGCAGTACTTC

J gene: TRBJ2-5
V gene: TRBV7-6
clone size: NA
CDR3 length: 12
D gene: NA
CDR3 protein: CASSYDGYLGYF
CDR3 DNA: TGTGCCAGCAGCTATGACGGTTACCTGGGGTACTTC

J gene: TRBJ1-2
V gene: TRBV1
clone size: once
CDR3 length: 17
D gene: NA
CDR3 protein: CTSSQDLIRGMVWGYTF
CDR3 DNA: TGCACCAGCAGCCAAGATCTTATCCGGGGAATGGTTTGGGGCTACACCTTC

J gene: TRBJ1-3
V gene: TRBV11-2
clone size: NA
CDR3 length: 15
D gene: NA
CDR3 protein: CASSPGRFSGNTIYF
CDR3 DNA: TGTGCCAGCAGCCCTGGACGCTTCTCTGGAAACACCATATATTTT

J gene: TRBJ2-7
V gene: TRBV7-2
clone size: NA
CDR3 length: 14
D gene: TRBD1
CDR3 protein: CASSLTRGSYEQYF
CDR3 DNA: TGTGCCAGCAGCTTGACCAGGGGGTCCTACGAGCAGTACTTC

J gene: TRBJ2-3
V gene: TRBV7-2
clone size: few
CDR3 length: 15
D gene: TRBD2
CDR3 protein: CASSQGGSGGDTQYF
CDR3 DNA: TGTGCCAGCAGCCAAGGGGGTAGCGGGGGTGATACGCAGTATTTT

J gene: TRBJ1-5
V gene: TRBV15
clone size: NA
CDR3 length: 15
D gene: TRBD1
CDR3 protein: CATSRVDRDNQPQHF
CDR3 DNA: TGTGCCACCAGCAGGGTTGACAGGGACAATCAGCCCCAGCATTTT

J gene: TRBJ1-2
V gene: TRBV18
clone size: NA
CDR3 length: 14
D gene: NA
CDR3 protein: CASSPSGQSYGYTF
CDR3 DNA: TGTGCCAGCTCACCATCTGGCCAGAGCTATGGCTACACCTTC

J gene: TRBJ1-1
V gene: TRBV7-3
clone size: NA
CDR3 length: 13
D gene: NA
CDR3 protein: CASSLQADTEAFF
CDR3 DNA: TGTGCCAGCAGCTTACAGGCGGACACTGAAGCTTTCTTT

J gene: TRBJ2-1
V gene: TRBV25-1
clone size: NA
CDR3 length: 14
D gene: TRBD1
CDR3 protein: CASSTGGFTMEQFF
CDR3 DNA: TGTGCCAGCAGCACAGGGGGCTTTACAATGGAGCAGTTCTTC

J gene: TRBJ2-3
V gene: TRBV6-2/TRBV6-3
clone size: NA
CDR3 length: 12
D gene: NA
CDR3 protein: CASSYPVDTQYF
CDR3 DNA: TGTGCCAGCAGTTACCCAGTGGATACGCAGTATTTT

J gene: TRBJ1-3
V gene: TRBV4-3
clone size: NA
CDR3 length: 15
D gene: NA
CDR3 protein: CASSQDRTRGNTIYF
CDR3 DNA: TGCGCCAGCAGCCAAGATAGGACCAGGGGAAACACCATATATTTT

J gene: TRBJ2-3
V gene: TRBV13
clone size: NA
CDR3 length: 18
D gene: NA
CDR3 protein: CASSLGTGGTASTDTQYF
CDR3 DNA: TGTGCCAGCAGCTTAGGTACCGGGGGGACAGCGAGCACAGATACGCAGTATTTT

J gene: TRBJ1-1
V gene: TRBV9
clone size: NA
CDR3 length: 17
D gene: NA
CDR3 protein: CASSVAPTGALNTEAFF
CDR3 DNA: TGTGCCAGCAGCGTAGCCCCCACGGGGGCCTTGAACACTGAAGCTTTCTTT

J gene: TRBJ1-5
V gene: TRBV4-3
clone size: NA
CDR3 length: 14
D gene: NA
CDR3 protein: CASATGTLGQPQHF
CDR3 DNA: TGCGCCAGCGCGACCGGGACATTAGGCCAGCCCCAGCATTTT

J gene: TRBJ1-2
V gene: TRBV4-3
clone size: NA
CDR3 length: 15
D gene: TRBD1
CDR3 protein: CASSPTPGQSYGYTF
CDR3 DNA: TGCGCCAGCAGCCCCACTCCGGGACAGTCCTATGGCTACACCTTC

J gene: TRBJ2-1
V gene: TRBV5-1
clone size: NA
CDR3 length: 16
D gene: NA
CDR3 protein: CASSSRTLSSYNEQFF
CDR3 DNA: TGCGCCAGCAGCTCACGGACCCTTAGCTCCTACAATGAGCAGTTCTTC

J gene: TRBJ1-2
V gene: TRBV5-6
clone size: NA
CDR3 length: 13
D gene: TRBD1
CDR3 protein: CASSPTGLMGYTF
CDR3 DNA: TGTGCCAGCAGCCCGACAGGGTTAATGGGCTACACCTTC

J gene: TRBJ1-6
V gene: TRBV18
clone size: few
CDR3 length: 12
D gene: NA
CDR3 protein: CASSPGNSPLHF
CDR3 DNA: TGTGCCAGCTCACCCGGAAATTCACCCCTCCACTTT

J gene: TRBJ1-4
V gene: TRBV25-1
clone size: NA
CDR3 length: 16
D gene: NA
CDR3 protein: CASSGIFGQFNEKLFF
CDR3 DNA: TGTGCCAGCAGTGGAATTTTCGGACAGTTTAATGAAAAACTGTTTTTT

J gene: TRBJ1-5
V gene: TRBV6-1
clone size: NA
CDR3 length: 12
D gene: NA
CDR3 protein: CASSPPNQPQHF
CDR3 DNA: TGTGCCAGCAGTCCGCCCAATCAGCCCCAGCATTTT

J gene: TRBJ2-3
V gene: TRBV18
clone size: NA
CDR3 length: 16
D gene: TRBD1
CDR3 protein: CASSPSLTGSTDTQYF
CDR3 DNA: TGTGCCAGCTCACCCTCACTGACAGGGAGCACAGATACGCAGTATTTT

J gene: TRBJ2-7
V gene: TRBV3-1/TRBV3-2
clone size: NA
CDR3 length: 15
D gene: NA
CDR3 protein: CASTTLTRVPREQYF
CDR3 DNA: TGTGCCAGCACGACCCTAACTAGAGTCCCTCGCGAGCAGTACTTC

J gene: TRBJ2-2
V gene: TRBV14
clone size: NA
CDR3 length: 12
D gene: NA
CDR3 protein: CASSPHTGELFF
CDR3 DNA: TGTGCCAGCAGCCCCCACACCGGGGAGCTGTTTTTT

J gene: TRBJ2-5
V gene: TRBV28
clone size: once
CDR3 length: 13
D gene: NA
CDR3 protein: CASTRGWRETQYF
CDR3 DNA: TGTGCCAGCACCCGTGGGTGGAGGGAGACCCAGTACTTC

J gene: TRBJ1-6
V gene: TRBV7-9
clone size: NA
CDR3 length: 14
D gene: NA
CDR3 protein: CASSLALTGSPLHF
CDR3 DNA: TGTGCCAGCAGCTTAGCGCTCACAGGGTCACCCCTCCACTTT

J gene: TRBJ1-1
V gene: TRBV5-8
clone size: NA
CDR3 length: 16
D gene: NA
CDR3 protein: CASSRGFGGLRTEAFF
CDR3 DNA: TGTGCCAGCAGCCGAGGGTTTGGAGGGCTCCGGACTGAAGCTTTCTTT

J gene: TRBJ2-3
V gene: TRBV7-2
clone size: NA
CDR3 length: 15
D gene: TRBD2
CDR3 protein: CASSLTSGRTDTQYF
CDR3 DNA: TGTGCCAGCAGCTTAACTAGCGGGAGAACTGATACGCAGTATTTT

J gene: TRBJ2-3
V gene: TRBV5-1
clone size: NA
CDR3 length: 13
D gene: NA
CDR3 protein: CASRTDSPDTQYF
CDR3 DNA: TGCGCCAGCAGGACAGACAGCCCAGATACGCAGTATTTT

J gene: TRBJ2-2
V gene: TRBV18
clone size: NA
CDR3 length: 14
D gene: NA
CDR3 protein: CASSPTANTGELFF
CDR3 DNA: TGTGCCAGCTCACCGACAGCGAACACCGGGGAGCTGTTTTTT

J gene: TRBJ2-7
V gene: TRBV6-2/TRBV6-3
clone size: NA
CDR3 length: 17
D gene: NA
CDR3 protein: CASSPGQTHKGSYEQYF
CDR3 DNA: TGTGCCAGCAGTCCAGGGCAGACGCACAAAGGATCCTACGAGCAGTACTTC

J gene: TRBJ1-3
V gene: TRBV3-1/TRBV3-2
clone size: NA
CDR3 length: 15
D gene: NA
CDR3 protein: CASSPAGIPGNTIYF
CDR3 DNA: TGTGCCAGCAGCCCCGCCGGGATCCCTGGAAACACCATATATTTT

J gene: TRBJ1-1
V gene: TRBV7-2
clone size: NA
CDR3 length: 13
D gene: NA
CDR3 protein: CASSLQIHTEAFF
CDR3 DNA: TGTGCCAGCAGCTTGCAGATCCACACTGAAGCTTTCTTT

J gene: TRBJ2-7
V gene: TRBV12-3/TRBV12-4
clone size: few
CDR3 length: 12
D gene: NA
CDR3 protein: CASSLMPYEQYF
CDR3 DNA: TGTGCCAGCAGTTTAATGCCCTACGAGCAGTACTTC

J gene: TRBJ2-3
V gene: TRBV20-1
clone size: NA
CDR3 length: 11
D gene: NA
CDR3 protein: CSASQRDTQYF
CDR3 DNA: TGCAGTGCTAGTCAACGAGATACGCAGTATTTT